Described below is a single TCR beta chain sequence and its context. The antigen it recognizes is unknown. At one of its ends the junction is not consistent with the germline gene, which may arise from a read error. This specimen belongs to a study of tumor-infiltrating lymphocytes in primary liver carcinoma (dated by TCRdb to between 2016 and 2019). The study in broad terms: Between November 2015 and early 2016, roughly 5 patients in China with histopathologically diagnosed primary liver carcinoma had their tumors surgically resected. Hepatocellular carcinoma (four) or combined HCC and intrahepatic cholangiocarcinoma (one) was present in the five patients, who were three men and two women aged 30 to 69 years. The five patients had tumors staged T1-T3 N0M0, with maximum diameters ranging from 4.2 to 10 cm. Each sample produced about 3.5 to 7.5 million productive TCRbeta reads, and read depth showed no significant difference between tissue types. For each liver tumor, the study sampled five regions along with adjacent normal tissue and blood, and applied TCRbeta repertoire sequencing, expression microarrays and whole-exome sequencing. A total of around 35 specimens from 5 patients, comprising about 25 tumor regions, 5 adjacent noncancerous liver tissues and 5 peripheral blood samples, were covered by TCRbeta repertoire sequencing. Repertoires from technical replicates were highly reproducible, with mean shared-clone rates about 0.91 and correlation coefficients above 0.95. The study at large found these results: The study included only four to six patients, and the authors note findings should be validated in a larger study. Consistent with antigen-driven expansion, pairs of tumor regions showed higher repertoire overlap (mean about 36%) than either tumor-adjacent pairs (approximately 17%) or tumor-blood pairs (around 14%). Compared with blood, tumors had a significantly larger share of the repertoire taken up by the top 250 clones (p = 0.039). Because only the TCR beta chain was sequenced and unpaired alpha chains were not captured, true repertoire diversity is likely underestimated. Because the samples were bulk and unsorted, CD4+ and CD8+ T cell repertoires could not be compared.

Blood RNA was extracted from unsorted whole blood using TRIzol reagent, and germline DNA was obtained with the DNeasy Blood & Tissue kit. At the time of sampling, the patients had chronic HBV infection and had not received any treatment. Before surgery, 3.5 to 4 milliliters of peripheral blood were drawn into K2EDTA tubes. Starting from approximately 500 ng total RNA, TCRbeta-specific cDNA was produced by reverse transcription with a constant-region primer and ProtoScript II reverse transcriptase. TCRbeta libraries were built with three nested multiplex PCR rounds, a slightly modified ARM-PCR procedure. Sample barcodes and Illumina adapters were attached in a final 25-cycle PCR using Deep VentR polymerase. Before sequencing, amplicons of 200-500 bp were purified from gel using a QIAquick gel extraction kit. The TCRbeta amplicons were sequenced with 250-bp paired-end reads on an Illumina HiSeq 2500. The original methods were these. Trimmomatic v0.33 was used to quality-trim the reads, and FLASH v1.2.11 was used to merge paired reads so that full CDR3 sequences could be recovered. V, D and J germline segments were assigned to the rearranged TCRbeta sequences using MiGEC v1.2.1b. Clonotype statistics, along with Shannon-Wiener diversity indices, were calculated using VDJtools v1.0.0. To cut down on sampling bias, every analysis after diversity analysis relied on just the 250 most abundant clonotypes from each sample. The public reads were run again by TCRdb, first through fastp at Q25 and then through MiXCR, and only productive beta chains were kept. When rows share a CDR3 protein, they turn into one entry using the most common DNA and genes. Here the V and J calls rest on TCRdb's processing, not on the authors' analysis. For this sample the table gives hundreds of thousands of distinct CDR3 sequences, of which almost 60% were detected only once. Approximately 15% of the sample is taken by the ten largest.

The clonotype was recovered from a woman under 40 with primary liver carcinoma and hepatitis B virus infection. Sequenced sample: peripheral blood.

DNA sequence: TGTGCCAACAGCCTACGTTTACTAGCGGATTACAATGGGCAGTTCTTC. This is translated as CANSLRLLADYNGQFF. The chain is assembled from TRBV11-2 and TRBJ2-1, with 8 bases matching TRBD2. Sequences SGHAT (CDR1) and FQNNGV (CDR2) are obtained from the germline V gene. The CDR3, from cysteine to phenylalanine, totals 16 residues. Only the CDR3 DNA stays, 48 bases, in frame from base 1.